The 22 T cell receptor beta chains below were found in one sample sequenced in a study of cytomegalovirus exposure and HLA in healthy donors. Primers included in the PCR were 60 Vbeta and 13 Jbeta primers. Sequencing was performed with immunoSEQ multiplex PCR; in TCRdb, only in-frame clones are kept and a portion is missing. The profile shows some 100,000 clones, around 74% of them singletons. Sequences were obtained from PBMCs. These receptors were collected from a female donor in good health and CMV-seropositive.

This sequence joins TRBV7-3 and TRBJ2-3, with 8 bases that match TRBD2. CDR1 and CDR2 from the germline V gene are SGHTA and FQGTGA. CDR3 size: 14 residues. V shed 5 bases and J 8 bases; nucleotides not matched to a gene: 9. The CDR3 loop reads CASSLGLAQGTQYF. The DNA of the CDR3 is TGTGCCAGCAGCCTCGGACTAGCACAGGGTACGCAGTATTTT.

V and J are TRBV2 and TRBJ1-2, with 8 bases identical to TRBD1. Germline values: CDR1 SNHLY, CDR2 FYNNEI. The CDR3 runs 14 residues. V lost 7 bases to trimming and J lost 4 bases; unmatched junction nucleotides: 8. The CDR3: CASNTQGAVYGYTF. The CDR3 bases are TGTGCCAGCAATACCCAGGGGGCAGTCTATGGCTACACCTTC.

This chain uses TRBV7-9 with TRBJ2-7; TRBD2 is a possible D gene (6 bases). CDR3 length: 12 residues. Germline assignment: CDR1 SEHNR and CDR2 FQNEAQ (reference sequence). Trimming took 4 bases from V and 6 from J, leaving 10 bases between them. The DNA for the CDR3 is TGTGCCAGCAGCTCCATCGGGGGCGAGCAGTACTTC. It translates to CASSSIGGEQYF.

CDR3 sequence (DNA): TGTGCCAGCAGCCAAGGCGGCTCACCCCTCCACTTT. Translated, it gives CASSQGGSPLHF. J is TRBJ1-6 and V is TRBV28, with unresolved D. Looked up from germline, CDR1 is MDHEN and CDR2 is SYDVKM. This CDR3 comprises 12 residues. Trimming took off 6 bases at V and 10 bases at J, with 10 bases between the two ends.

The V gene is TRBV5-8, the J gene TRBJ1-2, with unresolved D. Germline lookup yields CDR1 SGHTS and CDR2 YDEGEE. V lost 0 bases and J 4 bases, leaving 4 bases between the germline ends. The CDR3 loop spans 12 amino acids. The CDR3 sequence: CASSLASYGYTF. For the CDR3, the DNA is TGTGCCAGCAGCTTGGCCAGCTATGGCTACACCTTC.

V and J are TRBV18 and TRBJ2-7, with 7 positions matching TRBD2. The CDR3 contains 13 residues. Germline trimming cut 3 bases from V and 3 bases from J; bases unmatched to any gene: 2. The germline V gene has CDR1 KGHSH and CDR2 LQKENI. As DNA, the CDR3 is TGTGCCAGCTCACCGGGGGGGAGCTACGAGCAGTACTTC. Residues: CASSPGGSYEQYF.

The chain employs TRBV4-2 and TRBJ2-7; 7 positions match TRBD2. CDR1 and CDR2 (germline): LGHNA, YNFKEQ. J was trimmed by 5 bases and V by 8 bases; bases with no gene match: 12. This CDR3 is 14 amino acids long. The chain's CDR3 is CASSEGLPWDEQYF. Here the CDR3 DNA reads TGTGCCAGCTCCGAGGGACTACCCTGGGACGAGCAGTACTTC.

A few counts support this clone. The CDR3 region is CASKRGSGNTIYF. In DNA form, the CDR3 reads TGTGCCAGCAAAAGGGGCTCTGGAAACACCATATATTTT. The chain links TRBV6-5 to TRBJ1-3; a possible D gene is TRBD1 (5 bases). The V and J ends lost 7 bases and 0 bases respectively, with 7 bases between them. The length of the CDR3 is 13 residues. CDR1 MNHEY and CDR2 SVGAGI come from the germline V gene.

This clone was counted only a few times. The V gene is TRBV7-2, the J gene TRBJ1-5; D may be TRBD1 (5 bases). The germline V and J ends were trimmed by 4 bases and 1 base, with 8 bases remaining between them. Germline V gene data show CDR1 as SGHTA and CDR2 as FQGNSA. This CDR3 is 14 amino acids long. The CDR3 spells CASSYDRSNQPQHF. The CDR3 nucleotides read TGTGCCAGCAGCTACGACAGAAGCAATCAGCCCCAGCATTTT.

The chain couples TRBV9 to TRBJ2-2, with TRBD1 identical over 11 bases. Germline trimming cut 4 bases from V and 5 bases from J; bases unmatched to any gene: 7. The CDR3 is 16 residues long. Germline CDR1 reads SGDLS; CDR2 reads YYNGEE. The CDR3 loop is CASSRGQGAGTGELFF. The CDR3 coding sequence is TGTGCCAGCAGCCGTGGACAGGGGGCGGGAACCGGGGAGCTGTTTTTT.

This clone is a singleton in its sample. The rearrangement uses TRBV9 and TRBJ2-1; 9 bases agree with TRBD2. The CDR3 loop spans 16 amino acids. V trimming: 4 bases; J trimming: 0 bases; junction bases outside the gene matches: 5. Per germline, CDR1 SGDLS and CDR2 YYNGEE. The CDR3: CASSPLAGSSYNEQFF. The CDR3 coding sequence is TGTGCCAGCAGCCCCCTAGCGGGGAGCTCCTACAATGAGCAGTTCTTC. Full variable domain (remainder filled in from reference TRBV9 and TRBJ2-1): DSGVTQTPKHLITATGQRVTLRCSPRSGDLSVYWYQQSLDQGLQFLIQYYNGEERAKGNILERFSAQQFPDLHSELNLSSLELGDSALYFCASSPLAGSSYNEQFFGPGTRLTVL.

This chain joins TRBV5-1 and TRBJ1-6; 7 nucleotides match TRBD1. Losses at the gene ends were 4 bases for V and 8 bases for J; bases not matched to a gene: 9. Germline values: CDR1 SGHRS, CDR2 YFSETQ. The CDR3 is 15 residues long. CDR3 nucleotide sequence: TGCGCCAGCAGCCCTCGACAGGGTAGGGATTCACCCCTCCACTTT. Amino acids: CASSPRQGRDSPLHF.

This chain connects TRBV4-3 to TRBJ1-2; D not resolved. This CDR3 comprises 15 residues. Germline V gives CDR1 LGHNA, CDR2 YSLEER. The V end lost 0 bases, the J end lost 4 bases, and 12 bases lay between the germline ends. The chain's CDR3 is CASSQDWPGFYGYTF. The CDR3 coding sequence is TGCGCCAGCAGCCAAGATTGGCCAGGATTCTATGGCTACACCTTC.

The chain recombines TRBV5-4 with TRBJ1-1; D is perhaps TRBD1 (5 bases). Germline CDR1 SGHNT, CDR2 YYREEE (reference sequence). Deletions cut 1 base from V and 3 bases from J, with 19 bases between. This CDR3 is 17 amino acids long. CDR3 sequence: CASSLFGQSAGYTEAFF. CDR3 DNA: TGTGCCAGCAGCTTGTTCGGCCAGTCGGCAGGGTACACTGAAGCTTTCTTT.

V usage is TRBV4-3 and J usage is TRBJ1-1, with D perhaps TRBD1 (5 bases). Between the trimmed V and J ends, which lost 1 base and 1 base, there was a span of 10 bases. CDR1 is LGHNA, CDR2 YSLEER, per germline. The CDR3 is 15 residues long. The CDR3 spells CASSQGGRGNTEAFF. In nucleotides, the CDR3 is TGCGCCAGCAGCCAAGGGGGGAGGGGGAACACTGAAGCTTTCTTT.

The J gene is TRBJ2-7, the V gene TRBV11-3; D not resolved. The germline V gene encodes CDR1 SGHNT and CDR2 YENEEA. This CDR3 region has 13 residues. Deletions cut 1 base from V and 2 bases from J, with 6 bases between. Here the CDR3 reads CASSLGLAYEQYF. For the CDR3, the DNA is TGTGCCAGCAGCTTAGGTTTAGCCTACGAGCAGTACTTC.

The chain uses TRBV4-3 and TRBJ2-4, with a possible D match to TRBD2 (5 bases). The CDR3 totals 14 residues. The germline CDR1 and CDR2 sequences are LGHNA and YSLEER. Trimming removed 0 bases at V and 7 bases at J, with 10 bases between. CDR3 in DNA: TGCGCCAGCAGCCAAGATCCGGGGAGTAACATTCAGTACTTC. Translation: CASSQDPGSNIQYF.

The CDR3 DNA sequence: TGCGCCAGCAGCTTGGGGCATGACAATCAGCCCCAGCATTTT. Protein: CASSLGHDNQPQHF. The J gene is TRBJ1-5, the V gene TRBV5-1, with D unclear. Trimming cost V 0 bases and J 3 bases, with 7 bases left between them. There are 14 residues in the CDR3. Germline CDR1 reads SGHRS; CDR2 reads YFSETQ.

The J gene is TRBJ2-1, the V gene TRBV5-1, with D perhaps TRBD2 (7 bases). This CDR3 has 12 amino acids. The germline V gene encodes CDR1 SGHRS and CDR2 YFSETQ. V lost 4 bases to trimming and J lost 15 bases, with 17 bases between them. CDR3: CASSLGGGLLFF. CDR3 nucleotide sequence: TGCGCCAGCAGCCTGGGGGGGGGCCTACTGTTCTTC.

V and J are TRBV15 and TRBJ2-5; a weak D match, TRBD2 (6 bases). The V gene's germline CDR1 is LNHNV and CDR2 YYDKDF (reference sequence). The CDR3 is made up of 13 amino acids. V was shortened by 5 bases and J by 3 bases, with 10 bases between the two germline ends. The CDR3 DNA reads as TGTGCCACCAGCGGAGGAGGGAAAGAGACCCAGTACTTC. Protein: CATSGGGKETQYF. The complete variable domain, with remaining parts taken from reference TRBV15 and TRBJ2-5, reads DAMVIQNPRYQVTQFGKPVTLSCSQTLNHNVMYWYQQKSSQAPKLLFHYYDKDFNNEADTPDNFQSRRPNTSFCFLDIRSPGLGDTAMYLCATSGGGKETQYFGPGTRLLVL.

The rearrangement uses TRBV28 and TRBJ1-2, with no clear D. With 3 bases removed from V and 1 base from J, the gap between germline ends came to 9 bases. CDR1 is MDHEN, CDR2 SYDVKM, per germline. The CDR3 contains 14 residues. The CDR3 DNA sequence: TGTGCCAGCAGTTTGTGGCCCAGTAACTATGGCTACACCTTC. It encodes CASSLWPSNYGYTF.

J is TRBJ2-1 and V is TRBV5-1, with D perhaps TRBD2 (5 bases). CDR1 and CDR2 from the germline V gene are SGHRS and YFSETQ. The CDR3 is 14 residues long. V was clipped by 0 bases and J by 4 bases, with 8 bases between them. CDR3 sequence: CASSLEAAYNEQFF. In DNA, the CDR3 is TGCGCCAGCAGCTTGGAAGCGGCTTACAATGAGCAGTTCTTC. Supplemented by reference TRBV5-1 and TRBJ2-1, the full variable domain reads KAGVTQTPRYLIKTRGQQVTLSCSPISGHRSVSWYQQTPGQGLQFLFEYFSETQRNKGNFPGRFSGRQFSNSRSEMNVSTLELGDSALYLCASSLEAAYNEQFFGPGTRLTVL.